Below, one T cell receptor (beta chain) is given with its context. Its matching antigen is unknown. Sequencing used immunoSEQ version 4 in survey mode. Libraries were prepared by immunoSEQ multiplex PCR; TCRdb keeps only in-frame clonotypes and omits some of them. The sample shows roughly 60,000 clones, 65% to 75% of them seen only once. This entry belongs to a study of persistence of HIV-infected CD4 T cells. Study-wide results and caveats: Antigen-responding cells were enriched for degenerate expanded CDR3beta sequences.

The stimulus was an HIV-1 Gag 15-mer peptide pool, 0.85 to 1 ug/peptide/mL. Memory cells lacking CD40L and CD69 with high CD45RO were sorted. Deletions cut 0 bases from V and 4 bases from J, with 17 bases between. This CDR3 comprises 17 residues. Germline V gene data show CDR1 as SGHNT and CDR2 as YYREEE (reference sequence). V gene TRBV5-4 combines with J gene TRBJ2-1, with a weak D call TRBD1 (5 bases). Specimen: CD4+ T cells sorted from PBMCs after approximately 20-hour stimulation, collected from a patient who received antiretroviral therapy. The sequence was obtained from an adult man with HIV who was CMV-seropositive. The CDR3 DNA follows: TGTGCCAGCAGCTTGGACCCGGGCAGGGCTAAATACAATGAGCAGTTCTTC. Protein sequence: CASSLDPGRAKYNEQFF.